The text below deals with one T cell receptor beta chain. At least ten counts were recorded for this clonotype. There is no known antigen for this receptor. There are no base qualities to consult, and no much larger clone falls within one base. The library was made by 5' RACE. The instrument given in TCRdb is NextSeq 500. In the TCR library protocol, a unique molecular identifier was attached to each TCR cDNA molecule so that PCR and sequencing errors could be corrected. The paper's processing steps were these. Decombinator tools were used for TCR identification, UMI-based error correction and CDR3 extraction. Expanded TCRs were defined as those above a frequency of 2 per 1,000, corresponding to the top 1% of the tumor frequency distribution. Renyi diversity was computed with the R vegan package after each repertoire had been subsampled 100 times to 5,000 TCRs. CDR3 similarity networks were built from amino acid triplet string-kernel similarity, with CDR3s being connected when pairwise similarity was above 0.82. TCRdb itself trimmed the public reads at Q25 with fastp, ran MiXCR and retained productive beta chains. Every CDR3 protein is listed once, alongside the most common genes and DNA of its rows. The V and J calls here are based on TCRdb, not the publication. This sample comprises tens of thousands of distinct CDR3 sequences, about 12% of them detected only once. The top ten hold more than 40% of the sample.

In light of the paper, this sample's time point label describes: sample taken at primary tumor resection. The donors were 60 to 80 patients from the lung TRACERx cohort who had early-stage, untreated non-small cell lung cancer. TCR sequencing used whole RNA extracted from tumor and nontumor lung tissue, or from cryopreserved PBMC samples, without cell sorting. Patients were selected for TCR sequencing only if sufficient RNA was available from at least two tumor regions. These data originate in a study of spatial heterogeneity in lung cancer (dated 2019 in TCRdb). With regard to the full study: Beta-chain transcripts were consistently detected in greater numbers than alpha-chain transcripts, which likely reflects a higher abundance of beta-chain transcripts. In the raw uncorrected reads, each unique combination of TCR and UMI appeared more than ten times on average. In non-small cell lung cancer, the study quantitatively compared TCR alpha and beta repertoires across several tumor regions, matched nontumor lung, and blood. Nonsynonymous mutation counts, determined by whole-exome sequencing of tumor tissue, were related to TCR repertoire features. At surgery, both alpha and beta chains were TCR-sequenced in over 200 tumor regions, about 61 matched nontumor lung samples and 50 to 60 PBMC samples. Study-wide findings and limitations: Additional single-cell paired TCR alpha and beta sequencing was considered necessary to confirm, at a functional level, the hypothesis that regional TCRs recognize regional mutations. Ubiquitous expanded tumor TCRs were found in blood more often at tumor resection than at routine follow-up.

CDR1 is given as SNHLY and CDR2 as FYNNEI, both from the germline V gene. There are 15 amino acids in the CDR3, from cysteine to phenylalanine inclusive. Kept here is only the CDR3 DNA, which spans 45 bases and is read in frame from base 1. V is clipped by 4 bases and J by 2 bases, and the sequence between their germline boundaries is 12 bases long. Sequenced material: PBMCs, taken at surgery. Recombination linked TRBV2 to TRBJ1-5, with the D gene call left open. The receptor's source is a male donor with early-stage non-small cell lung cancer. The CDR3 region has the sequence CASSAPGGGNQPQHF. The bases read TGTGCCAGCAGTGCTCCGGGCGGAGGCAATCAGCCCCAGCATTTT.